This T cell receptor (beta chain) was identified in a study of cytomegalovirus exposure and HLA in healthy donors. Germline loops: CDR1 SGHRS, CDR2 YFSETQ. This CDR3 spans 15 amino acids. V dropped 4 bases and J dropped 4; count of bases not matched to a gene: 9. The PCR contained 60 Vbeta and 13 Jbeta primers. Here immunoSEQ multiplex PCR was the method, and the copy in TCRdb shows in-frame clones only, minus some. Of around 140,000 clones in the sample, 65% to 85% were seen once. Sequenced input: PBMCs. This chain uses TRBV5-1 with TRBJ1-2, with 8 bases fitting TRBD1. The receptor was derived from a young man in good health and CMV-seronegative. The CDR3 loop reads CASSPGQGPIYGYTF. DNA for the CDR3: TGCGCCAGCAGCCCCGGACAGGGACCGATCTATGGCTACACCTTC.